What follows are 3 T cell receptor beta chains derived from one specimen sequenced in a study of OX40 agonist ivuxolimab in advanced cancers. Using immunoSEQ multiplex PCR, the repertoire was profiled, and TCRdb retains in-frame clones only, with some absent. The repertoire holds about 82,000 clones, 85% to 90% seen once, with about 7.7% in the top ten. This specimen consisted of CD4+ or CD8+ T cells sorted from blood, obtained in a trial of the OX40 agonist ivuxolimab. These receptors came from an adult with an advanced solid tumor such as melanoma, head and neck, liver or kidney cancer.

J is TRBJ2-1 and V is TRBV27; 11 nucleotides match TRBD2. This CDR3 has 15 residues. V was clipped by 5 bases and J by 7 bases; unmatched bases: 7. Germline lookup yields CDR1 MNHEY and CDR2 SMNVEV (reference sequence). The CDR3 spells CASSRTTSGRNEQFF. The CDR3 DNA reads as TGTGCCAGCAGTCGCACCACTAGCGGGAGAAATGAGCAGTTCTTC.

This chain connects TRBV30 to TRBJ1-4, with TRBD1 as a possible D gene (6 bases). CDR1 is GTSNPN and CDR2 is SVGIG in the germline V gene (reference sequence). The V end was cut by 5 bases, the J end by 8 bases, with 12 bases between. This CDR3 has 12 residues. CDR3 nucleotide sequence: TGTGCCTGGCGACAGGAGGGCGAAAAACTGTTTTTT. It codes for CAWRQEGEKLFF.

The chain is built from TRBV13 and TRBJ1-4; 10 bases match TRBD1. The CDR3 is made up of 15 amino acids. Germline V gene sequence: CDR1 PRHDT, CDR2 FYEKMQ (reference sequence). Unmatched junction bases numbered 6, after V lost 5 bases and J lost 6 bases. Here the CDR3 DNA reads TGTGCCAGCAGCCTTCGGACAGGGGGATATGAAAAACTGTTTTTT. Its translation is CASSLRTGGYEKLFF.